This TCR beta chain was recovered during a study of technical replicates of blood from a few donors. The data were produced by immunoSEQ multiplex PCR, yet TCRdb's version contains in-frame clones alone and is incomplete. The sample contains more than 15,000 clones, roughly nine tenths of which appear only once. The CDR3 has 16 amino acids. Germline V gene data show CDR1 as MDHEN and CDR2 as SYDVKM. V lost 4 bases to trimming and J lost 4 bases, with 18 bases between them. The V gene is TRBV28, the J gene TRBJ2-3; the D gene is possibly TRBD1 (5 bases). Sequenced: PBMCs. The receptor was isolated from a human donor in good health. The CDR3 here is CASSSLPTGPADTQYF. The CDR3 region has the DNA TGTGCCAGCAGTTCCTTGCCAACAGGCCCTGCAGATACGCAGTATTTT.